This T cell receptor (beta chain) was recovered during a study of cytomegalovirus exposure and HLA in healthy donors. Looking at the study overall: Earlier, 110 million or so unique TCR beta sequences were recovered from 200 million or so T cells by an analysis.

Study-level results: Among TCR sequences, most were rare, though some public TCRs appeared in many donors. Accurate prediction of HLA-A and HLA-B alleles (for most subjects) was reportedly achieved from TCR beta sequences.

Vbeta (60) and Jbeta (13) primers were used in the PCR. Assay: immunoSEQ multiplex PCR; the TCRdb copy retains only in-frame clones and omits some. The sample includes about 83,000 clones, 60% to 80% seen only once; the top ten take approximately 9%. Notes on this clone: The antigen is not known.

This receptor was identified in a man between 60 and 75 years old in good health and CMV-seronegative. The sequenced sample was PBMCs.

The CDR3 protein is CATSSRRGNNEKLFF. For the CDR3, the DNA is TGTGCCACCAGCAGCAGAAGGGGAAATAATGAAAAACTGTTTTTT. V is TRBV15 and J is TRBJ1-4; D is perhaps TRBD1 (5 bases). Deletions cut 3 bases from V and 4 bases from J, with 12 bases between. CDR3 length: 15 amino acids. Looked up from germline, CDR1 is LNHNV and CDR2 is YYDKDF (reference sequence).